These T cell receptor beta chains were read from a single sample in a study of blood T cells in healthy people across ages. TCRdb analysed the 5' RACE reads with MiXCR anew, one entry per CDR3 protein. The top ten clones hold roughly 17% of a sample with 850,000 to 950,000 distinct CDR3 sequences, 25% to 30% of them seen once. The sample comprised blood. These TCRs come from an elderly woman in good health. The CDR3 runs from the conserved cysteine through the conserved F or W. A D gene is named only where the DNA matches it firmly. The listing skips clone size in some rows; elsewhere it reads once, few, many or a size class.

J,D,V,size,CDR3
TRBJ2-4,TRBD1,TRBV5-5,NA,CASSRTGTGGASTAKNIQYF
TRBJ2-3,NA,TRBV10-2,many,CASSEGGHTQYF
TRBJ1-5,TRBD1,TRBV20-1,many,CSASSQGQGVNQPQHF
TRBJ1-4,NA,TRBV7-2,many,CASSSQRATNEKLFF
TRBJ2-1,NA,TRBV7-2,many,CASSPFSSYNEQFF
TRBJ1-4,TRBD1,TRBV5-8,few,CASSTGQIPTNEKLFF
NA,TRBD1,TRBV5-1,once,CASSSGWDRGYEQYF
TRBJ2-1,TRBD1,TRBV7-9,NA,CASSQQRGGAPQYNEQFF
TRBJ2-3,TRBD1,TRBV11-3,few,CASSSGQGDTDTQYF
TRBJ2-3,NA,TRBV6-2/TRBV6-3,many,CASSYSSASTDTQYF
TRBJ2-3,NA,TRBV3-1,many,CASSQVEDTQYF
TRBJ1-6,NA,TRBV3-1,NA,CASSQGQINSPPHF
TRBJ2-7,NA,TRBV7-2,many,CASSSAHNEQYF
TRBJ2-7,TRBD1,TRBV5-1,many,CASSLALYRGPGQGVYEQYF
TRBJ2-5,NA,TRBV29-1,NA,CSVEAGETQYF
TRBJ2-7,NA,TRBV14,many,CASSYPGTHYEQYF
TRBJ2-3,NA,TRBV7-9,many,CASRRRGGTDTQYF
TRBJ2-3,TRBD2,TRBV4-2,NA,CVSSQDSSGGAGDTQYF
TRBJ2-7,TRBD2,TRBV5-1,NA,CASGRDRAGSSYEQYF
TRBJ2-3,NA,TRBV12-3/TRBV12-4,many,CASTGLTDTQYF
TRBJ1-1,NA,TRBV3-1,few,CASSQMTSQFEAFF
TRBJ1-5,TRBD1,TRBV29-1,many,CSVGTVYNQPQHF
TRBJ1-5,NA,TRBV5-1,NA,CASSANGGTYQPQHF
TRBJ2-4,TRBD2,TRBV7-8,many,CASSARLAGGLGNIQYF
TRBJ2-5,NA,TRBV2,NA,CASSRGGSSYKQYF
TRBJ1-5,NA,TRBV3-1,NA,CASSQLGPGQPQHF
TRBJ2-2,NA,TRBV20-1,few,CSAPDRGGATGELFF
TRBJ2-3,TRBD2,TRBV27,NA,CASKGVAGLLADTQYF
TRBJ2-5,NA,TRBV6-2/TRBV6-3,many,CASSFGGGVQETQYF
TRBJ1-2,NA,TRBV20-1,few,CSASRGYGYTF
TRBJ2-1,TRBD1,TRBV11-3,NA,CASSLVGQGDNEQFF
TRBJ2-7,NA,TRBV10-2,many,CASIEAFGSYEQYF
TRBJ1-2,NA,TRBV6-2/TRBV6-3,many,CASSSPPVYGYTF
TRBJ2-7,NA,TRBV6-5,many,CASRPKGRNNYEQYF
TRBJ2-6,NA,TRBV30,NA,CAWARSGISGANVLTF
TRBJ1-1,TRBD1,TRBV7-9,NA,CSSSLVRQGWLWNTEAFF
TRBJ2-5,TRBD2,TRBV6-2/TRBV6-3,NA,CASRTWTSPPQQYF
TRBJ1-2,NA,TRBV4-2,NA,CASSFHKQGSDYTF
TRBJ1-1,NA,TRBV3-1,NA,CASSLPGSMNTEAFF
TRBJ1-2,NA,TRBV14,many,CASSQGASYGYTF